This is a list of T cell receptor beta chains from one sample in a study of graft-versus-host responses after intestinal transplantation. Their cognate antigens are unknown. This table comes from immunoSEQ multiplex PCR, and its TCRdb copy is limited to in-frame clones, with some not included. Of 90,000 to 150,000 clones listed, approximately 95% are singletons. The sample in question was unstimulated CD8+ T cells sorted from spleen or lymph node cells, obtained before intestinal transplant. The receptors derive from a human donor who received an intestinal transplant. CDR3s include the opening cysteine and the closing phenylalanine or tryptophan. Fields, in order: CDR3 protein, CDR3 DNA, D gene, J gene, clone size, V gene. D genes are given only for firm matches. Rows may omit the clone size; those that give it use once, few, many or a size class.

CDR3 protein: CASIDGNYGYTF
CDR3 DNA: TGTGCCAGCATTGACGGGAACTATGGCTACACCTTC
D gene: .
J gene: TRBJ1-2
clone size: .
V gene: TRBV21-1

CDR3 protein: CACQGQAHNEQFF
CDR3 DNA: TGTGCCTGCCAGGGACAGGCACACAATGAGCAGTTCTTC
D gene: TRBD1
J gene: TRBJ2-1
clone size: .
V gene: TRBV2

CDR3 protein: CASSYNTGELFF
CDR3 DNA: TGTGCCAGCAGTTATAACACCGGGGAGCTGTTTTTT
D gene: .
J gene: TRBJ2-2
clone size: .
V gene: TRBV2

CDR3 protein: CAISEGSGPYNEQFF
CDR3 DNA: TGTGCCATCAGTGAAGGCAGCGGGCCTTACAATGAGCAGTTCTTC
D gene: .
J gene: TRBJ2-1
clone size: .
V gene: TRBV10-3

CDR3 protein: CASSLGQGAGYEQYF
CDR3 DNA: TGCGCCAGCAGCCTAGGACAGGGGGCTGGTTACGAGCAGTACTTC
D gene: TRBD1
J gene: TRBJ2-7
clone size: .
V gene: TRBV4-3

CDR3 protein: CASSAQGRSYEQYF
CDR3 DNA: TGTGCCAGCAGCGCACAGGGACGGTCCTACGAGCAGTACTTC
D gene: .
J gene: TRBJ2-7
clone size: once
V gene: TRBV9

CDR3 protein: CSVEDLGEQGNEQFF
CDR3 DNA: TGCAGCGTTGAAGATCTTGGGGAACAGGGTAATGAGCAGTTCTTC
D gene: .
J gene: TRBJ2-1
clone size: .
V gene: TRBV29-1

CDR3 protein: CASSSDRVGEQYF
CDR3 DNA: TGTGCCAGCTCCTCGGACAGGGTCGGCGAGCAGTACTTC
D gene: TRBD1
J gene: TRBJ2-7
clone size: .
V gene: TRBV9

CDR3 protein: CASSQDGELAGEQFF
CDR3 DNA: TGCGCCAGCAGCCAAGATGGGGAACTAGCAGGTGAGCAGTTCTTC
D gene: .
J gene: TRBJ2-1
clone size: once
V gene: TRBV4-3

CDR3 protein: CAWSVPRERGGGNQPQHF
CDR3 DNA: TGTGCCTGGAGTGTACCCAGGGAGCGAGGAGGGGGCAATCAGCCCCAGCATTTT
D gene: .
J gene: TRBJ1-5
clone size: .
V gene: TRBV30

CDR3 protein: CASSLRTGIHEQYF
CDR3 DNA: TGTGCCAGCAGTTTACGGACAGGGATCCACGAGCAGTACTTC
D gene: TRBD1
J gene: TRBJ2-7
clone size: .
V gene: TRBV28

CDR3 protein: CASSIAGYPLSSYNEQFF
CDR3 DNA: TGTGCCAGTAGTATAGCAGGGTACCCGTTGAGCTCCTACAATGAGCAGTTCTTC
D gene: .
J gene: TRBJ2-1
clone size: few
V gene: TRBV19

CDR3 protein: CASTTGEMNYGYTF
CDR3 DNA: TGTGCCAGCACTACAGGGGAGATGAACTATGGCTACACCTTC
D gene: TRBD1
J gene: TRBJ1-2
clone size: once
V gene: TRBV6-5

CDR3 protein: CASAQGGGNEQYF
CDR3 DNA: TGTGCCAGCGCCCAGGGGGGCGGGAACGAGCAGTACTTC
D gene: .
J gene: TRBJ2-7
clone size: few
V gene: TRBV28

CDR3 protein: CASADREGYTF
CDR3 DNA: TGTGCCAGCGCCGACAGGGAAGGCTACACCTTC
D gene: TRBD1
J gene: TRBJ1-2
clone size: .
V gene: TRBV7-8

CDR3 protein: CASSGYRDEQFF
CDR3 DNA: TGTGCCAGCAGCGGGTACAGGGATGAGCAGTTCTTC
D gene: .
J gene: TRBJ2-1
clone size: .
V gene: TRBV9

CDR3 protein: CASSPTGASNYEQYF
CDR3 DNA: TGTGCCAGCAGCCCGACAGGGGCTTCAAACTACGAGCAGTACTTC
D gene: TRBD1
J gene: TRBJ2-7
clone size: .
V gene: TRBV5-4

CDR3 protein: CASSPDVVADEQYF
CDR3 DNA: TGTGCCAGCAGTCCCGATGTGGTGGCCGACGAGCAGTACTTC
D gene: .
J gene: TRBJ2-7
clone size: .
V gene: TRBV27

CDR3 protein: CASSLRAADNEQFF
CDR3 DNA: TGTGCCAGCAGCCTAAGGGCGGCAGACAATGAGCAGTTCTTC
D gene: .
J gene: TRBJ2-1
clone size: .
V gene: TRBV7-6

CDR3 protein: CASSEVQMGNQPQHF
CDR3 DNA: TGTGCCAGCAGTGAAGTACAGATGGGCAATCAGCCCCAGCATTTT
D gene: .
J gene: TRBJ1-5
clone size: once
V gene: TRBV6-1

CDR3 protein: CASSQESSGSFETQYF
CDR3 DNA: TGCGCCAGCAGCCAAGAATCTAGCGGGAGCTTTGAGACCCAGTACTTC
D gene: TRBD2
J gene: TRBJ2-5
clone size: .
V gene: TRBV4-1

CDR3 protein: CSARVYYEQYF
CDR3 DNA: TGCAGTGCTAGGGTATATTACGAGCAGTACTTC
D gene: .
J gene: TRBJ2-7
clone size: .
V gene: TRBV20-1

CDR3 protein: CASSGTPRGLAYNEQFF
CDR3 DNA: TGTGCCAGCAGCGGTACGCCCAGGGGGCTAGCCTACAATGAGCAGTTCTTC
D gene: TRBD1
J gene: TRBJ2-1
clone size: .
V gene: TRBV5-5

CDR3 protein: CASSSPRGGNEQYF
CDR3 DNA: TGTGCCAGCAGCTCCCCCCGGGGGGGAAACGAGCAGTACTTC
D gene: TRBD2
J gene: TRBJ2-7
clone size: .
V gene: TRBV11-2

CDR3 protein: CAIRGLSSYNEQFF
CDR3 DNA: TGTGCCATCCGGGGGCTAAGCTCCTACAATGAGCAGTTCTTC
D gene: .
J gene: TRBJ2-1
clone size: .
V gene: TRBV2

CDR3 protein: CASSLLGLAEETQYF
CDR3 DNA: TGTGCCAGCAGCTTACTGGGACTAGCGGAAGAGACCCAGTACTTC
D gene: TRBD2
J gene: TRBJ2-5
clone size: .
V gene: TRBV13

CDR3 protein: CASSAGIDQPQHF
CDR3 DNA: TGTGCCAGCAGCGCAGGAATCGATCAGCCCCAGCATTTT
D gene: .
J gene: TRBJ1-5
clone size: few
V gene: TRBV2

CDR3 protein: CASSLGTDQPQHF
CDR3 DNA: TGTGCCAGCAGTTTAGGGACAGACCAGCCCCAGCATTTT
D gene: TRBD1
J gene: TRBJ1-5
clone size: .
V gene: TRBV27

CDR3 protein: CASSLGPSRGRSYEQYF
CDR3 DNA: TGCGCCAGCAGCTTGGGACCCTCCAGGGGTAGGTCCTACGAGCAGTACTTC
D gene: .
J gene: TRBJ2-7
clone size: .
V gene: TRBV5-1

CDR3 protein: CASSPTGSYGYTF
CDR3 DNA: TGTGCCAGTAGTCCCACAGGTTCCTATGGCTACACCTTC
D gene: .
J gene: TRBJ1-2
clone size: .
V gene: TRBV19

CDR3 protein: CASSLALGTGEDQPQHF
CDR3 DNA: TGTGCCAGCAGCTTAGCGCTGGGCACAGGAGAGGATCAGCCCCAGCATTTT
D gene: .
J gene: TRBJ1-5
clone size: .
V gene: TRBV7-8